This TCR beta chain was captured in a study of T cell responses to AZD1222 COVID-19 vaccine. Study-wide points: Spike-specific TCR repertoires showed rising breadth and depth after two AZD1222 doses. Variant regions that are unmutated are reportedly the target of nearly half of spike-specific TCRs. Mapped onto spike, vaccine-associated CD4 TCRs spanned it and were dominant at 160-218 and 743-854.

Worth noting for this clone: The target antigen is unknown.

The CDR3 contains 17 residues. Unmatched junction bases numbered 13, after V lost 4 bases and J lost 5 bases. The V gene's germline CDR1 is MNHNS and CDR2 SASEGT. Here immunoSEQ multiplex PCR was the method, and the copy in TCRdb shows in-frame clones only, minus some. The table lists under 150,000 clones, 75% to 85% of them singletons, with about 28% in the top ten. Pooling covered second doses at about 4 or about 12 weeks. This receptor was identified in an adult who received the AZD1222 COVID-19 vaccine. The chain combines TRBV6-1 with TRBJ2-5, with TRBD2 matching 10 bases. Material: peripheral blood, obtained 28 days after the second AZD1222 dose. CDR3 in amino acids: CASSVFNLAGAGETQYF. In DNA, the CDR3 is TGTGCCAGCAGTGTCTTTAACCTAGCGGGGGCAGGGGAGACCCAGTACTTC.